The sequence of this TCR beta chain was determined in a study of regulatory T cells in long-lasting Graves disease. Germline CDR1 MGHRA, CDR2 YSYEKL. Unmatched junction bases numbered 13, after V lost 4 bases and J lost 7 bases. The CDR3 contains 15 residues. Combining iRepertoire HTBI primers with Arm-PCR of CDR3 regions, the authors built TCR beta libraries. Each CDR3 protein gets one entry after TCRdb re-called the multiplex PCR reads with MiXCR. The sample consists of fewer than 550,000 distinct CDR3 sequences, about 22% of them appearing once. The time point denotes: persistent/refractory GD, antithyroid drugs over 5 years with positive TRAb. After RNA was extracted from PBMCs, the TCR library was made from it.

This chain joins TRBV4-1 and TRBJ2-7, with 7 positions matching TRBD2. This TCR was sampled from a female donor with Graves disease. The sequencing here drew on peripheral blood mononuclear cells (PBMCs), taken when the disease was refractory, from a patient treated with antithyroid drugs. CDR3 sequence reads: CASSPWAASGNEQYF. The CDR3 coding sequence is TGCGCCAGCAGCCCGTGGGCGGCTAGCGGAAATGAGCAGTACTTC.